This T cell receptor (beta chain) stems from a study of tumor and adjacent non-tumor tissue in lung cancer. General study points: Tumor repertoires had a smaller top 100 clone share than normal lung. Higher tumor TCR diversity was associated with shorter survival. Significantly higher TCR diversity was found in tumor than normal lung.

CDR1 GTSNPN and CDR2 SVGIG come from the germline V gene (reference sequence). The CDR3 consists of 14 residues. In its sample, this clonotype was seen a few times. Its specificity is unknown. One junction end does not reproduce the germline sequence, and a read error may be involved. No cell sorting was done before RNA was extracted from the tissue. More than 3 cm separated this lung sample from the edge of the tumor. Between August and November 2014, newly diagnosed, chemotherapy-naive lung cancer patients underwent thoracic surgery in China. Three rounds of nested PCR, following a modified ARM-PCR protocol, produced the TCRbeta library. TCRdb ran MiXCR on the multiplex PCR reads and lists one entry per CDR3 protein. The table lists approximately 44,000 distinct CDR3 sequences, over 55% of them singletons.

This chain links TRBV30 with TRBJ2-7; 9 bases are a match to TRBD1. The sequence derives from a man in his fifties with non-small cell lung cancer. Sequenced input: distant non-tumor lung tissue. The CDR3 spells CTWSVQGAIYEQYF. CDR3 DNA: TGTACCTGGAGTGTACAGGGGGCGATCTACGAGCAGTACTTC.